One T cell receptor beta chain is described in this entry. TCRdb's copy holds only in-frame clones and misses some; the assay was immunoSEQ multiplex PCR. This table has about 45,000 clones, about 91% appearing once. The data derive from a study of PD-L1 blockade in urothelial cancer. Study at large: Atezolizumab was started by patients around 2014 at 1,200 mg intravenously every 3 weeks.

For each patient, 1 to 8 samples were obtained, pretreatment and on-treatment. V lost 2 bases and J lost 2, with 10 bases in between. Per germline, CDR1 MNHNS and CDR2 SASEGT. The CDR3 covers 15 residues. This sequence joins TRBV6-1 and TRBJ2-1, with D possibly TRBD1 on 6 matching bases. This receptor was identified in a man aged 80 or over with urothelial cancer. The sequenced sample was PBMCs, obtained around atezolizumab (anti-PD-L1) treatment. DNA for the CDR3: TGTGCCAGCAGTGAACAGGGGCCTACCTACAATGAGCAGTTCTTC. This gives the protein CASSEQGPTYNEQFF.